The 18 T cell receptor beta chains below come from one sample, sequenced in a study of blood T cell repertoires in COVID-19. Clones were read by immunoSEQ multiplex PCR, and TCRdb kept only the in-frame ones, dropping some. The repertoire holds under 120,000 clones, around 89% seen once, with approximately 30% in the top ten. Sequences were obtained from peripheral blood. These receptors originate from an elderly woman with acute or convalescent COVID-19.

In this sample, this clone turned up once. The chain carries TRBV6-5 and TRBJ1-5; D remains ambiguous. This CDR3 has 12 amino acids. Germline values: CDR1 MNHEY, CDR2 SVGAGI. CDR3 sequence (DNA): TGTGCGGTGGGGAGTGGTAATCAGCCCCAGCATTTT. It translates to CAVGSGNQPQHF.

The rearrangement joins TRBV19 to TRBJ1-6, with 11 bases identical to TRBD1. Germline CDR1 LNHDA, CDR2 SQIVND (reference sequence). The CDR3 covers 16 residues. V lost 4 bases and J lost 10; bases outside the gene matches: 9. The DNA of the CDR3 is TGTGCCAGTAGTACGGAGATGGGACAGGGGGGCTCACCCCTCCACTTT. Its translation: CASSTEMGQGGSPLHF.

The chain links TRBV5-1 to TRBJ2-3, with D tentatively TRBD2 (7 bases). Trimming took 5 bases from V and 2 from J, leaving 15 bases between them. Germline V gene sequence: CDR1 SGHRS, CDR2 YFSETQ. The CDR3 runs to 15 residues. CDR3 DNA sequence: TGCGCCAGCAGGGCCGTAGGGGGGGCCACAGATACGCAGTATTTT. This gives the protein CASRAVGGATDTQYF.

This chain links TRBV6-7 with TRBJ2-7, with D possibly being TRBD1 (6 bases). TRBV6-7 is an open reading frame whose function is uncertain. The CDR3 contains 13 residues. Trimming took 2 bases from V and 5 from J, leaving 10 bases between them. The DNA of the CDR3 is TGTGCCAGCAGTTACCCGAGGGGGAACGAGCAGTACTTC. This codes for CASSYPRGNEQYF.

With respect to this clone: One junction end does not reproduce the germline sequence, and a read error may be involved. This chain links TRBV7-2 with TRBJ1-1; maybe TRBD1 (5 bases). In germline, CDR1 is SGHTA, CDR2 FQGNSA. The CDR3 runs to 12 residues. CDR3 nucleotides: TGTGCCAGCAGCTTAGCTCTTAGGGGTCTTAAGTTT. The encoded protein is CASSLALRGLKF.

V gene TRBV7-8 combines with J gene TRBJ2-2, with a weak D call TRBD1 (6 bases). Between the trimmed V and J ends, which lost 5 bases and 2 bases, there was a span of 21 bases. This CDR3 is built from 18 residues. Germline V gene sequence: CDR1 SGHVS, CDR2 FQNEAQ. CDR3 protein: CASSPRDTVWVNTGELFF. The CDR3 DNA reads TGTGCCAGCAGCCCTCGGGACACCGTTTGGGTCAACACCGGGGAGCTGTTTTTT. Using reference TRBV7-8 and TRBJ2-2 for the parts outside the CDR3, the full variable domain is GAGVSQSPRYKVAKRGQDVALRCDPISGHVSLFWYQQALGQGPEFLTYFQNEAQLDKSGLPSDRFFAERPEGSVSTLKIQRTQQEDSAVYLCASSPRDTVWVNTGELFFGEGSRLTVL.

CDR3 in amino acids: CASSTDRVNTGELFF. The CDR3 coding sequence is TGTGCCAGTAGTACAGACAGGGTTAACACCGGGGAGCTGTTTTTT. The rearrangement uses TRBV19 and TRBJ2-2; 7 nucleotides agree with TRBD1. The junction had 4 bases not matched to a gene; V was cut back by 4 bases and J by 2 bases. The CDR3 totals 15 residues. The germline V gene encodes CDR1 LNHDA and CDR2 SQIVND (reference sequence).

The chain links TRBV6-2 or TRBV6-3 to TRBJ2-7; TRBD2 aligns across 10 bases. The CDR3 sequence is 16 residues long. V shed 1 base and J 0 bases; nucleotides not matched to a gene: 3. The V gene's germline CDR1 is MNHEY and CDR2 SVGEGT. The CDR3 nucleotides read TGTGCCAGCAGTTACTTAGCGGGGGGCCCCTCCTACGAGCAGTACTTC. As protein: CASSYLAGGPSYEQYF.

This chain joins TRBV29-1 and TRBJ2-3; unclear D gene. CDR3 length equals 12 residues. Per germline, CDR1 SQVTM and CDR2 ANQGSEA. Trimming left V 1 base short and J 5 bases short, with 7 bases between. The CDR3 loop is CSVEGNRDTQYF. CDR3 coding DNA: TGCAGCGTTGAAGGGAACAGAGATACGCAGTATTTT.

V and J are TRBV10-3 and TRBJ2-2; 8 nucleotides line up with TRBD1. The length of the CDR3 is 15 residues. Germline V CDR1 and CDR2: ENHRY, SYGVKD. Germline trimming cut 4 bases from V and 6 bases from J; bases unmatched to any gene: 7. In DNA form, the CDR3 reads TGTGCCATCAGTGGCTTGGACAGGGCGGCCGGGGAGCTGTTTTTT. Its translation: CAISGLDRAAGELFF.

This chain connects TRBV27 to TRBJ2-7; 8 bases match TRBD1. The length of the CDR3 is 14 residues. The germline gives CDR1 MNHEY, CDR2 SMNVEV (reference sequence). J was trimmed by 1 base and V by 4 bases; bases with no gene match: 3. In DNA form, the CDR3 reads TGTGCCAGCAGTTCGACAGGGGCATCCTACGAGCAGTACTTC. Its protein is CASSSTGASYEQYF.

The chain couples TRBV19 to TRBJ1-6; 9 nucleotides line up with TRBD1. Germline-derived CDR1 and CDR2 are LNHDA and SQIVND (reference sequence). This CDR3 spans 13 amino acids. The trim removed 3 bases at V and 14 bases at J, leaving 5 bases unmatched. The CDR3 reads CASSMDRGRSLHF. In DNA, the CDR3 is TGTGCCAGTAGTATGGACAGGGGCAGGTCCCTCCACTTT.

V is TRBV12-3 or TRBV12-4 and J is TRBJ2-2; 7 nucleotides agree with TRBD1. The CDR3 contains 12 residues. With 6 bases clipped from V and 8 bases from J, the junction kept 3 bases outside the gene matches. In DNA form, the CDR3 reads TGTGCCAGCAGCCCGACAGGGGGGGAGCTGTTTTTT. Translated, it gives CASSPTGGELFF.

The chain recombines TRBV19 with TRBJ1-2, with D uncertain. This CDR3 contains 13 residues. Trimming took 7 bases from V and 13 from J, leaving 22 bases between them. CDR1 is LNHDA, CDR2 SQIVND, per germline (reference sequence). In DNA form, the CDR3 reads TGTGCCAGTACTTTGGCAGCTCCGGGAACTTTCACCTTC. This codes for CASTLAAPGTFTF.

CDR3 sequence: CASQGSNQPQHF. The CDR3 DNA reads as TGCGCCTCCCAGGGAAGCAATCAGCCCCAGCATTTT. The chain combines TRBV10-2 with TRBJ1-5; a possible D gene is TRBD1 (5 bases). The CDR3 sequence is 12 residues long. V gave up 11 bases and J gave up 1 base, with 9 bases separating them. Germline values: CDR1 WSHSY, CDR2 SAAADI.

J is TRBJ1-6 and V is TRBV7-2; no clear D gene. The V and J ends lost 0 bases and 5 bases respectively, with 20 bases between them. Per germline, CDR1 SGHTA and CDR2 FQGNSA. This CDR3 contains 19 residues. The CDR3 loop is CASSLALIRGSWDNSPLHF. The CDR3 coding sequence is TGTGCCAGCAGCTTAGCGCTAATTCGGGGTTCGTGGGATAATTCACCCCTCCACTTT.

This chain connects TRBV5-4 to TRBJ1-2, with TRBD1 matching over 9 bases. There are 15 residues in the CDR3. Germline CDR1 and CDR2: SGHNT and YYREEE (reference sequence). V was clipped by 0 bases and J by 2 bases; unmatched bases: 2. The CDR3 region has the DNA TGTGCCAGCAGCTTGGGGGACAGGGCCAACTATGGCTACACCTTC. Encoded protein: CASSLGDRANYGYTF.

This chain uses TRBV12-3 or TRBV12-4 with TRBJ1-2; D gene ambiguous. This CDR3 comprises 13 residues. V was clipped by 3 bases and J by 3 bases, with 8 bases between them. The CDR3 DNA follows: TGTGCCAGCAGTTTGAACACCCACTATGGCTACACCTTC. Protein sequence: CASSLNTHYGYTF.